This T cell receptor beta chain was retrieved from a study of shared clonotypes between healthy human individuals. Study-wide context: Serving as donors were two women and a few men, whose ages spanned 18 to 49.

The CDR3 consists of 12 residues. Germline V gene lookup returns CDR1 MDHEN and CDR2 SYDVKM. Trimming took 8 bases from V and 0 from J, leaving 8 bases between them. Positively selected for CCR7, the CD45RO-negative cells used as naive CD8 cells excluded terminally differentiated effector memory CD45RA+ cells. Turning to this clone: The antigen remains unidentified.

General observations from the study: Researchers found naive subsets generally carried larger estimated richness than memory subsets. Only blood was sampled, and tissue TCR repertoires likely differ from blood ones.

Sequenced by immunoSEQ multiplex PCR; TCRdb stores in-frame clones only, minus some. The sample gives about 1,800,000 clones, about 95% of which show up once; more than 0.95% is in the top ten. The clonotype comes from a man between 18 and 29 years old in good health. The specimen was naive CD8+ T cells sorted from blood. The rearrangement uses TRBV28 and TRBJ2-7, with D unclear. The CDR3 is CASAVLSYEQYF. DNA of the CDR3: TGTGCCAGCGCAGTCCTCTCCTACGAGCAGTACTTC.